This T cell receptor beta chain was sequenced for a study of CD8+ T cells in alopecia areata. Whole-study context: It was oral tofacitinib, at 5 to 10 mg twice daily, that treated patients received.

The V segment lost 11 bases and the J segment 6 bases; nucleotides outside the gene matches: 13. Looked up from germline, CDR1 is SNHLY and CDR2 is FYNNEI. This CDR3 has 16 residues. TCR sequencing used cDNA made by reverse transcription of extracted RNA. Measured with immunoSEQ multiplex PCR; TCRdb has only the in-frame clones, and not every one. The table has about 150,000 clones, roughly 48% seen once. Collection of lesional scalp punch biopsies and peripheral blood was performed in alopecia areata patients. The sequencing sample was made of CD4+ T cells sorted from blood. This rearrangement joins TRBV2 to TRBJ2-2, with 12 bases fitting TRBD2. This receptor was taken from a human donor with alopecia areata. The CDR3 DNA is TGTGCCTACTCCCCGACTAGCGGGAGCGTCGCCGGGGAGCTGTTTTTT. Encoded protein: CAYSPTSGSVAGELFF.